What follows are 27 T cell receptor beta chains derived from one specimen sequenced in a study of blood T cell repertoires in COVID-19. The method was immunoSEQ multiplex PCR; TCRdb's version includes in-frame clones alone and lacks a portion of them. The profile shows around 380,000 clones, roughly 80% of them singletons. The sample comprised peripheral blood. Source of these receptors: a human donor with acute or convalescent COVID-19. The donor label of this sample is uncertain.

This clone turned up a few times. CDR3 residues: CASSPLDRVENYGYTF. CDR3 bases: TGTGCCAGCTCACCACTCGACAGAGTAGAGAACTATGGCTACACCTTC. The J gene is TRBJ1-2, the V gene TRBV18, with a possible D match to TRBD1 (5 bases). Trimming took 1 base from V and 2 from J, leaving 14 bases between them. The germline V gene encodes CDR1 KGHSH and CDR2 LQKENI. This CDR3 has 16 residues.

The CDR3 loop reads CSARDGQKAFF. For the CDR3, the DNA is TGCAGTGCTAGAGATGGGCAGAAAGCTTTCTTT. The chain has TRBV20-1 and TRBJ1-1, with D uncertain. The CDR3 consists of 11 residues. Germline V gives CDR1 DFQATT, CDR2 SNEGSKA (reference sequence). With 0 bases removed from V and 9 bases from J, the gap between germline ends came to 8 bases.

CDR3: CASSYRNRGTGNTIYF. The DNA for the CDR3 is TGTGCCAGCAGTTACCGGAACAGGGGAACCGGAAACACCATATATTTT. V usage is TRBV6-6 and J usage is TRBJ1-3; 7 bases are a match to TRBD1. The CDR3 has 16 amino acids. V lost 2 bases to trimming and J lost 4 bases; unmatched junction nucleotides: 8. Germline V lookup: CDR1 MNHNY, CDR2 SVGAGI (reference sequence).

This chain joins TRBV25-1 and TRBJ1-5; D unresolved. Germline CDR1 reads MGHDK; CDR2 reads SYGVNS. The ends were cut back, 2 bases at V and 4 bases at J, with 3 bases in the middle. The CDR3 extends over 12 amino acids. Here the CDR3 reads CASSERNQPQHF. Written as DNA, the CDR3 is TGTGCCAGCAGTGAACGTAATCAGCCCCAGCATTTT.

The V gene is TRBV5-5, the J gene TRBJ1-6; D remains unclear. Trimming took off 1 base at V and 4 bases at J, with 15 bases between the two ends. This CDR3 region has 17 residues. Germline CDR1 is SGHKS and CDR2 is YYEKEE (reference sequence). The CDR3 nucleotides read TGTGCCAGCAGCTTGACCGGGGAGACTAGATATAATTCACCCCTCCACTTT. Its protein product is CASSLTGETRYNSPLHF.

This clone appeared a single time. This sequence joins TRBV4-2 and TRBJ2-3, with TRBD2 identical over 9 bases. Unmatched junction bases numbered 7, after V lost 0 bases and J lost 6 bases. Germline CDR1 and CDR2: LGHNA and YNFKEQ. CDR3 length: 16 residues. DNA of the CDR3: TGTGCCAGCAGCCAAGATCCACTAGCGGGTCGGGATACGCAGTATTTT. Translating gives CASSQDPLAGRDTQYF.

This CDR3 is CASSQDQVGDSQFF. The CDR3 nucleotides are TGTGCCAGCAGCCAAGATCAGGTAGGGGACTCACAGTTCTTC. This chain connects TRBV14 to TRBJ2-1; TRBD2 is a possible D gene (6 bases). V dropped 0 bases and J dropped 13 bases, with 16 bases sitting between them. The germline gives CDR1 SGHDN, CDR2 FVKESK. The CDR3 sequence is 14 residues long.

The V and J genes are TRBV19 and TRBJ2-7; TRBD2 matches 7 bases. With V trimmed by 3 bases and J by 2 bases, 4 bases remained unmatched. This CDR3 has 14 amino acids. Germline lookup yields CDR1 LNHDA and CDR2 SQIVND (reference sequence). CDR3 sequence (DNA): TGTGCCAGTAGTATGGGAGGGCCTACCTACGAGCAGTACTTC. Amino acid sequence: CASSMGGPTYEQYF.

This sequence joins TRBV19 and TRBJ1-1, with D perhaps TRBD1 (6 bases). CDR3 size: 13 residues. Germline V gives CDR1 LNHDA, CDR2 SQIVND (reference sequence). Trimming took 4 bases from V and 8 from J, leaving 14 bases between them. Here the CDR3 reads CASSKQGQSEAFF. The CDR3 nucleotides read TGTGCCAGTAGTAAACAAGGACAGTCCGAAGCTTTCTTT.

The chain has TRBV6-5 and TRBJ1-2; D might be TRBD1 (6 bases). V lost 5 bases and J lost 3, with 16 bases in between. CDR1 is MNHEY and CDR2 is SVGAGI in the germline V gene. This CDR3 contains 15 residues. This CDR3 is CASSREDTGYYGYTF. The CDR3 DNA reads TGTGCCAGCAGTCGAGAAGACACAGGGTACTATGGCTACACCTTC.

This clone was detected once. The chain recombines TRBV28 with TRBJ1-2, with 7 bases lining up with TRBD1. CDR3 length equals 14 residues. Per the germline V gene, CDR1 is MDHEN and CDR2 is SYDVKM. V gave up 10 bases and J gave up 3 bases; unmatched junction bases: 11. CDR3 nucleotide sequence: TGTGCCACAGCAAGAGGGGGCCAGGACTATGGCTACACCTTC. Protein product: CATARGGQDYGYTF.

This clone was detected a few times. The chain has TRBV3-1 (or the pseudogene TRBV3-2) and TRBJ1-6; the D is unclear. CDR3 length: 14 amino acids. Deletions cut 4 bases from V and 6 bases from J, with 10 bases between. Germline V lookup: CDR1 LGHDT, CDR2 YNNKEL (reference sequence). The CDR3 DNA is TGTGCCAGCAGCCTCATGGCTGGTAATTCACCCCTCCACTTT. It is translated as CASSLMAGNSPLHF.

J is TRBJ1-1 and V is TRBV5-5; 7 nucleotides agree with TRBD1. The germline V gene has CDR1 SGHKS and CDR2 YYEKEE (reference sequence). This CDR3 contains 12 residues. The ends lost 4 bases at V and 5 bases at J; junction bases unmatched: 2. The CDR3 DNA is TGTGCCAGCAGCCTGGGACAGACTGAAGCTTTCTTT. It specifies CASSLGQTEAFF.

V is TRBV10-2 and J is TRBJ2-3; a possible D gene is TRBD2 (5 bases). Trimming removed 10 bases at V and 2 bases at J, with 16 bases between. Germline V lookup: CDR1 WSHSY, CDR2 SAAADI. The CDR3 is made up of 14 amino acids. The CDR3 sequence is CAILRAEPTDTQYF. DNA for the CDR3: TGCGCCATCTTGCGAGCGGAACCCACAGATACGCAGTATTTT.

A single count supports this clone. The chain employs TRBV18 and TRBJ1-1, with 7 bases aligning to TRBD1. Looked up from germline, CDR1 is KGHSH and CDR2 is LQKENI. The CDR3 extends over 14 amino acids. J lost 8 bases, V lost 2 bases, and 8 bases had no gene match. The CDR3 DNA reads TGTGCCAGCTCACCAGGGGCCGGACAGGCCGAAGCTTTCTTT. Translating it yields CASSPGAGQAEAFF.

The chain couples TRBV5-1 to TRBJ2-7; 8 bases are shared with TRBD2. The germline gives CDR1 SGHRS, CDR2 YFSETQ. V lost 7 bases to trimming and J lost 2 bases; unmatched junction nucleotides: 11. The CDR3 runs 15 residues. The CDR3 region is CASYQNPGLAYEQYF. CDR3 DNA sequence: TGCGCCAGCTACCAGAACCCGGGACTAGCCTACGAGCAGTACTTC.

This rearrangement joins TRBV11-2 to TRBJ2-7; a possible D gene is TRBD1 (6 bases). The CDR3 loop spans 12 amino acids. Germline V lookup: CDR1 SGHAT, CDR2 FQNNGV. Trimming took 6 bases from V and 6 from J, leaving 12 bases between them. In DNA, the CDR3 is TGTGCCAGCAGGAATACAGGGCGCGAGCAGTACTTC. This gives the protein CASRNTGREQYF.

The CDR3 spells CATSRGLVETQYF. The CDR3 nucleotides are TGTGCCACCAGCAGAGGACTAGTGGAGACCCAGTACTTC. The V call is TRBV15, the J call TRBJ2-5, with a weak D call TRBD2 (6 bases). This CDR3 is built from 13 residues. Germline V CDR1 and CDR2: LNHNV, YYDKDF (reference sequence). V gave up 1 base and J gave up 5 bases, with 8 bases separating them.

The chain combines TRBV19 with TRBJ2-5; 8 nucleotides line up with TRBD2. Germline loops: CDR1 LNHDA, CDR2 SQIVND (reference sequence). The CDR3 sequence is 15 residues long. Trimming cost V 3 bases and J 3 bases; bases outside gene matches: 6. DNA for the CDR3: TGTGCCAGTAGTATTGTAGCGGGGAGGAAAGAGACCCAGTACTTC. It encodes CASSIVAGRKETQYF.

V gene TRBV5-1 combines with J gene TRBJ1-5; TRBD1 might be the D (5 bases). This CDR3 is 14 amino acids long. Trimming left V 2 bases short and J 4 bases short, with 10 bases between. The germline V gene has CDR1 SGHRS and CDR2 YFSETQ. The CDR3 sequence is CASSFEAGNQPQHF. In nucleotides, the CDR3 is TGCGCCAGCAGCTTCGAGGCAGGGAATCAGCCCCAGCATTTT.

This clone has more than one count but fewer than ten. J is TRBJ2-3 and V is TRBV6-2 or TRBV6-3; no clear D. V shed 4 bases and J shed 5 bases, with 4 bases lying between them. The CDR3 extends over 11 amino acids. The germline gives CDR1 MNHEY, CDR2 SVGEGT. The CDR3 sequence is CASSLRDTQYF. The CDR3 bases are TGTGCCAGCAGTTTGCGAGATACGCAGTATTTT.

The chain has TRBV6-5 and TRBJ1-6; D is ambiguous. V lost 0 bases, J lost 10 bases, and 4 bases lay in between. The germline gives CDR1 MNHEY, CDR2 SVGAGI. This CDR3 has 12 amino acids. The CDR3 nucleotides read TGTGCCAGCAGTTACTCTCAATCACCCCTCCACTTT. It encodes CASSYSQSPLHF.

On this clone itself: At one of its ends the junction is not consistent with the germline gene, which may arise from a read error. The J gene is TRBJ2-1, the V gene TRBV7-2, with D perhaps matching TRBD2 (7 bases). The length of the CDR3 is 15 residues. Germline V gene lookup returns CDR1 SGHTA and CDR2 FQGNSA. Here the CDR3 DNA reads TGTGCCAGCAGCTTAGGGACTAGGGGGTACAGTGAGCAGTTCTTC. Protein product: CASSLGTRGYSEQFF.

The rearrangement links TRBV5-1 to TRBJ2-7; D remains ambiguous. CDR1 SGHRS and CDR2 YFSETQ come from the germline V gene. V shed 0 bases and J shed 1 base, with 5 bases lying between them. CDR3 length: 13 amino acids. The CDR3 spells CASSLDNSYEQYF. The CDR3 DNA is TGCGCCAGCAGCTTGGACAATTCCTACGAGCAGTACTTC. The variable domain in full, with the rest retrieved from reference TRBV5-1 and TRBJ2-7, is KAGVTQTPRYLIKTRGQQVTLSCSPISGHRSVSWYQQTPGQGLQFLFEYFSETQRNKGNFPGRFSGRQFSNSRSEMNVSTLELGDSALYLCASSLDNSYEQYFGPGTRLTVT.

The sample holds a few counts of this clone. The V gene is TRBV18, the J gene TRBJ2-7, with D perhaps TRBD2 (5 bases). The CDR3 length is 13 residues. Germline V lookup: CDR1 KGHSH, CDR2 LQKENI. Deletions cut 0 bases from V and 5 bases from J, with 8 bases between. The CDR3 protein is CASSPPRAHEQYF. CDR3 DNA sequence: TGTGCCAGCTCACCACCGAGGGCACACGAGCAGTACTTC.

This chain joins TRBV5-5 and TRBJ1-5; D uncertain. CDR1 SGHKS and CDR2 YYEKEE come from the germline V gene (reference sequence). The CDR3 has 16 amino acids. Trimming removed 0 bases from V and 7 bases from J, with 17 bases in between. As DNA, the CDR3 is TGTGCCAGCAGCTTGGGATTGAGGGCTACGGTGCAGCCCCAGCATTTT. This translates into CASSLGLRATVQPQHF.

This clone has just a few counts. V gene TRBV6-5 combines with J gene TRBJ2-7; TRBD1 matches at 9 bases. The CDR3 totals 15 residues. Germline V CDR1 and CDR2: MNHEY, SVGAGI. Trimming cost V 0 bases and J 2 bases; bases outside gene matches: 2. In DNA, the CDR3 is TGTGCCAGCAGTTACTCAGGGACAGGGCCCTACGAGCAGTACTTC. Residues: CASSYSGTGPYEQYF.